Listed here are 27 T cell receptor beta chains from one sample, sequenced in a study of OX40 agonist ivuxolimab in advanced cancers. Here immunoSEQ multiplex PCR was the method, and the copy in TCRdb shows in-frame clones only, minus some. The sample has some 48,000 clones, about 79% seen once. This sample comprised CD4+ or CD8+ T cells sorted from blood, obtained in a trial of the OX40 agonist ivuxolimab. These receptors came from an adult with an advanced solid tumor such as melanoma, head and neck, liver or kidney cancer.

This chain uses TRBV7-9 with TRBJ2-7; D remains unclear. The CDR3 has 15 amino acids. V lost 5 bases and J lost 2, with 16 bases in between. The germline V gene encodes CDR1 SEHNR and CDR2 FQNEAQ (reference sequence). The CDR3 sequence is CASSQSRTETYEQYF. The CDR3 DNA sequence: TGTGCCAGCAGCCAATCCCGGACGGAGACCTACGAGCAGTACTTC. The full variable domain, completed using reference TRBV7-9 and TRBJ2-7, is DTGVSQNPRHKITKRGQNVTFRCDPISEHNRLYWYRQTLGQGPEFLTYFQNEAQLEKSRLLSDRFSAERPKGSFSTLEIQRTEQGDSAMYLCASSQSRTETYEQYFGPGTRLTVT.

The chain has TRBV30 and TRBJ1-2; D may be TRBD1 (5 bases). V lost 3 bases to trimming and J lost 4 bases, with 18 bases between them. The CDR3 has 15 residues. The germline V gene has CDR1 GTSNPN and CDR2 SVGIG (reference sequence). DNA of the CDR3: TGTGCCTGGAGCCCCCTAGGTCAGGGCGGCTATGGCTACACCTTC. The encoded protein is CAWSPLGQGGYGYTF.

The chain carries TRBV6-6 and TRBJ1-2; a weak D match, TRBD1 (6 bases). Per germline, CDR1 MNHNY and CDR2 SVGAGI (reference sequence). V shed 6 bases and J shed 8 bases, with 22 bases lying between them. The CDR3 runs 15 residues. The CDR3 loop is CASRGGGSGSRGYTF. CDR3 sequence (DNA): TGTGCCAGCAGGGGAGGGGGTTCTGGTTCGAGAGGCTACACCTTC.

The V call is TRBV7-9, the J call TRBJ2-3; possible D gene TRBD1, 6 bases. The germline gives CDR1 SEHNR, CDR2 FQNEAQ (reference sequence). V dropped 6 bases and J dropped 1 base, with 8 bases sitting between them. The CDR3 loop spans 13 amino acids. For the CDR3, the DNA is TGTGCCAGCAGGAGGACAGGCACAGATACGCAGTATTTT. Translating it yields CASRRTGTDTQYF. Filled out from reference TRBV7-9 and TRBJ2-3, the complete variable domain reads DTGVSQNPRHKITKRGQNVTFRCDPISEHNRLYWYRQTLGQGPEFLTYFQNEAQLEKSRLLSDRFSAERPKGSFSTLEIQRTEQGDSAMYLCASRRTGTDTQYFGPGTRLTVL.

This clone was observed a few times. The rearrangement joins TRBV10-2 to TRBJ2-1; TRBD2 matches at 8 bases. Trimming at V came to 7 bases and at J to 3 bases, leaving 14 bases not matched to a gene. Germline values: CDR1 WSHSY, CDR2 SAAADI. CDR3 length: 17 amino acids. In DNA, the CDR3 is TGCGCCAGCACCGAGTTCCCCGAGCGGGAGCTCTACAATGAGCAGTTCTTC. Translating gives CASTEFPERELYNEQFF.

Points on this clone: Other DNA sequences in this sample translate to the same CDR3. The V call is TRBV7-6, the J call TRBJ1-3; no definite D call. CDR1 and CDR2 (germline): SGHVS, FNYEAQ. V lost 1 base and J lost 0, with 7 bases in between. The CDR3 is made up of 15 amino acids. The CDR3 is CASSLGYGSGNTIYF. CDR3 nucleotides: TGTGCCAGCAGCTTAGGGTACGGCTCTGGAAACACCATATATTTT.

The table lists this clone with a count of one. This sequence joins TRBV5-1 and TRBJ2-2, with 7 nucleotides matching TRBD2. V lost 4 bases to trimming and J lost 7 bases; unmatched junction nucleotides: 10. The germline V gene encodes CDR1 SGHRS and CDR2 YFSETQ. The CDR3 spans 15 residues. CDR3 nucleotide sequence: TGCGCCAGCAGCGGCCTGGCGGGAGTGGACGGGGAGCTGTTTTTT. It specifies CASSGLAGVDGELFF.

This clone was picked up a small number of times. The chain joins TRBV5-6 to TRBJ2-3; 11 bases fit TRBD2. Trimming removed 5 bases from V and 0 bases from J; junction bases left unmatched: 5. Looked up from germline, CDR1 is SGHDT and CDR2 is YYEEEE. There are 16 residues in the CDR3. CDR3 bases: TGTGCCAGCAGAGATGGACTAGCGGGTAGCACAGATACGCAGTATTTT. The encoded protein is CASRDGLAGSTDTQYF. Variable domain in full (rest from reference TRBV5-6 and TRBJ2-3): DAGVTQSPTHLIKTRGQQVTLRCSPKSGHDTVSWYQQALGQGPQFIFQYYEEEERQRGNFPDRFSGHQFPNYSSELNVNALLLGDSALYLCASRDGLAGSTDTQYFGPGTRLTVL.

The chain links TRBV6-6 to TRBJ2-1; 9 positions match TRBD1. The CDR3 consists of 16 residues. From germline, CDR1 is MNHNY and CDR2 SVGAGI (reference sequence). With V trimmed by 0 bases and J by 9 bases, 9 bases remained unmatched. As DNA, the CDR3 is TGTGCCAGCAGTTACTCCGGGGGACAGGGCTCGGGTGAGCAGTTCTTC. It encodes CASSYSGGQGSGEQFF.

The J gene is TRBJ1-1, the V gene TRBV7-6, with 9 bases fitting TRBD1. V shed 6 bases, J shed 4 bases, and the junction held 9 bases outside the gene matches. This CDR3 is built from 15 residues. Looked up from germline, CDR1 is SGHVS and CDR2 is FNYEAQ. CDR3 loop: CASSQQGAGGTEAFF. The CDR3 region has the DNA TGTGCCAGCAGTCAACAGGGGGCGGGTGGCACTGAAGCTTTCTTT.

The rearrangement joins TRBV11-2 to TRBJ1-2; tentative D call: TRBD1 (6 bases). The V end lost 5 bases, the J end lost 3 bases, and 13 bases lay between the germline ends. CDR3 length: 14 amino acids. Germline CDR1 and CDR2: SGHAT and FQNNGV. The CDR3 nucleotides read TGTGCCAGCAGCACGCCCAGGGGTGACTATGGCTACACCTTC. Translation: CASSTPRGDYGYTF.

The rearrangement joins TRBV12-5 to TRBJ2-1; 9 bases are a match to TRBD2. The CDR3 loop spans 16 amino acids. V dropped 6 bases and J dropped 10; count of bases not matched to a gene: 16. The germline CDR1 and CDR2 sequences are LGHNT and FRNRAP. This CDR3 reads CASGPGRGGRANEQFF. Here the CDR3 DNA reads TGTGCTAGTGGGCCCGGTCGGGGCGGGAGGGCCAACGAGCAGTTCTTC.

The chain carries TRBV4-3 and TRBJ1-1; D is unclear. V lost 1 base, J lost 2 bases, and 8 bases lay in between. Germline lookup yields CDR1 LGHNA and CDR2 YSLEER. CDR3 length: 14 residues. Written as DNA, the CDR3 is TGCGCCAGCAGCCAAGCACGGCCCAACACTGAAGCTTTCTTT. It specifies CASSQARPNTEAFF.

The gene calls are TRBV11-2 and TRBJ1-1, with TRBD1 as a possible D gene (6 bases). Germline V gives CDR1 SGHAT, CDR2 FQNNGV. V gave up 2 bases and J gave up 7 bases, with 14 bases separating them. The CDR3 runs to 14 residues. The chain's CDR3 is CASSLPFRGLEAFF. For the CDR3, the DNA is TGTGCCAGCAGCTTACCGTTCCGGGGGCTTGAAGCTTTCTTT.

This clone was picked up one time. The CDR3 DNA reads as TGCGCCAGCAGCTTCCGACAGGATGACACCGGGGAGCTGTTTTTT. It encodes CASSFRQDDTGELFF. The J gene is TRBJ2-2, the V gene TRBV5-1, with a possible D match to TRBD1 (6 bases). The CDR3 runs 15 residues. CDR1 is SGHRS, CDR2 YFSETQ, per germline. Trimming pared 2 bases from V and 3 bases from J, leaving 11 bases between. The full variable domain, with the rest looked up from reference TRBV5-1 and TRBJ2-2, is KAGVTQTPRYLIKTRGQQVTLSCSPISGHRSVSWYQQTPGQGLQFLFEYFSETQRNKGNFPGRFSGRQFSNSRSEMNVSTLELGDSALYLCASSFRQDDTGELFFGEGSRLTVL.

The V gene is TRBV4-1, the J gene TRBJ1-4; the D gene is possibly TRBD1 (5 bases). V was cut by 1 base and J by 8 bases, with 5 bases left in between. Germline CDR1 is MGHRA and CDR2 is YSYEKL. This CDR3 has 12 residues. The chain's CDR3 is CASSQGGEKLFF. The CDR3 nucleotides read TGCGCCAGCAGCCAAGGGGGCGAAAAACTGTTTTTT.

The CDR3, as DNA: TGTGCCAGCAGCGCTGACAGGGCATTCTATGGCTACACCTTC. This sequence encodes CASSADRAFYGYTF. The chain links TRBV14 to TRBJ1-2, with 7 bases that match TRBD1. From germline, CDR1 is SGHDN and CDR2 FVKESK. V shed 5 bases and J 4 bases; nucleotides not matched to a gene: 7. CDR3 length equals 14 residues.

The chain uses TRBV19 and TRBJ2-7; perhaps TRBD2 as D (6 bases). V lost 5 bases and J lost 9, with 17 bases in between. Germline values: CDR1 LNHDA, CDR2 SQIVND (reference sequence). This CDR3 region has 13 residues. The CDR3 DNA sequence: TGTGCCAGTAGTCTGGGGGGTTCTACGACGCAGTACTTC. It is translated as CASSLGGSTTQYF.

The chain joins TRBV2 to TRBJ2-5, with 11 positions matching TRBD2. The CDR3 is 19 residues long. V lost 7 bases and J lost 2; bases outside the gene matches: 18. Germline CDR1 SNHLY, CDR2 FYNNEI. CDR3 region: CASKKIPGLADIKQETQYF. The CDR3 DNA sequence: TGTGCCAGCAAGAAAATTCCGGGACTAGCGGACATAAAGCAAGAGACCCAGTACTTC.

The chain has TRBV7-9 and TRBJ2-5, with TRBD2 matching over 10 bases. Germline lookup yields CDR1 SEHNR and CDR2 FQNEAQ (reference sequence). V trimming: 3 bases; J trimming: 7 bases; junction bases outside the gene matches: 11. This CDR3 is built from 16 residues. CDR3 sequence reads: CASSFGLAGVMWTQYF. DNA of the CDR3: TGTGCCAGCAGCTTTGGCCTAGCGGGAGTCATGTGGACCCAGTACTTC.

The V call is TRBV4-1, the J call TRBJ2-7; maybe TRBD1 (6 bases). This CDR3 contains 19 residues. Germline assignment: CDR1 MGHRA and CDR2 YSYEKL. V lost 1 base and J lost 3, with 25 bases in between. Here the CDR3 DNA reads TGCGCCAGCAGCCAAGGAATTTTCAGGGGAGTAAAGGGGGTCTACGAGCAGTACTTC. This codes for CASSQGIFRGVKGVYEQYF.

The CDR3 DNA follows: TGTGCCTGGAGTGTAGGGGGTCCCAATGAGCAGTTCTTC. It encodes CAWSVGGPNEQFF. The V call is TRBV30, the J call TRBJ2-1; TRBD1 is a possible D gene (6 bases). V lost 0 bases and J 6 bases, leaving 9 bases between the germline ends. The CDR3 is made up of 13 amino acids. Germline V gives CDR1 GTSNPN, CDR2 SVGIG (reference sequence).

This sequence joins TRBV5-4 and TRBJ1-2, with D possibly TRBD1 on 5 matching bases. The CDR3 is made up of 15 amino acids. The V end lost 0 bases, the J end lost 4 bases, and 13 bases lay between the germline ends. Per germline, CDR1 SGHNT and CDR2 YYREEE (reference sequence). CDR3 amino acids: CASSLAGMQGYGYTF. In nucleotides, the CDR3 is TGTGCCAGCAGCTTGGCCGGGATGCAGGGCTATGGCTACACCTTC.

This clone was counted a few times. This sequence joins TRBV28 and TRBJ1-3, with no clear D. The CDR3 sequence is 12 residues long. Germline V lookup: CDR1 MDHEN, CDR2 SYDVKM. The ends were cut back, 10 bases at V and 0 bases at J, with 7 bases in the middle. Here the CDR3 reads CATKTSGNTIYF. DNA for the CDR3: TGTGCCACCAAAACCTCTGGAAACACCATATATTTT.

This sequence joins TRBV18 and TRBJ2-7; no clear D gene. Germline V CDR1 and CDR2: KGHSH, LQKENI. V was pared by 1 base and J by 2 bases, with 3 bases between. This CDR3 has 12 amino acids. CDR3 in DNA: TGTGCCAGCTCACCACTTCCCTACGAGCAGTACTTC. Protein product: CASSPLPYEQYF.

The chain employs TRBV5-1 and TRBJ1-1, with D possibly matching TRBD1 (6 bases). Germline-derived CDR1 and CDR2 are SGHRS and YFSETQ. The CDR3 runs to 12 residues. Trimming stripped 6 bases from V and 7 bases from J, with 13 bases between. CDR3: CASKGGEDEAFF. CDR3 in DNA: TGCGCCAGCAAGGGGGGCGAGGATGAAGCTTTCTTT.

J is TRBJ2-5 and V is TRBV14; D ambiguous. The CDR3 has 15 amino acids. Per the germline V gene, CDR1 is SGHDN and CDR2 is FVKESK. Trimming removed 4 bases at V and 4 bases at J, with 16 bases between. CDR3 amino acids: CASSPTARLRETQYF. DNA for the CDR3: TGTGCCAGCAGCCCCACCGCGCGTCTAAGAGAGACCCAGTACTTC.